This T cell receptor beta chain was profiled in a study of blood T cell repertoires in COVID-19. Whole-study context: COVID-19 samples, acute and convalescent, were from the United States, Italy and Spain. PBMCs, B-cell-depleted T cells, or T cells provided the cDNA or gDNA that made up the material.

The CDR3 is made up of 16 amino acids. Germline V lookup: CDR1 LNHDA, CDR2 SQIVND (reference sequence). Trimming left V 3 bases short and J 3 bases short, with 15 bases between. In the original analysis: The authors estimated nucleated cell counts from reference gene primer amplification. Profiled with immunoSEQ multiplex PCR; TCRdb holds only in-frame clones, not every one. The DNA was the basis for D and trimming; V, J and clone size are from that table. Of about 130,000 clones listed, 80% to 90% are singletons. Input material: peripheral blood. V gene TRBV19 combines with J gene TRBJ1-5; possible D gene TRBD1, 5 bases. The sequence came from a woman aged 55-75 years with acute or convalescent COVID-19. CDR3 coding DNA: TGTGCCAGTAGTATTCTTGTCAGGGCGGCCAATCAGCCCCAGCATTTT. Translation: CASSILVRAANQPQHF.